This T cell receptor (beta chain) was sequenced in a study of blood T cell repertoires in COVID-19. Looking at the study overall: The United States, Italy and Spain provided the acute and convalescent COVID-19 samples. T cells, B-cell-depleted T cells, or PBMCs supplied cDNA or gDNA.

Methods used by the authors: Estimates of nucleated cell counts were drawn from the amplification of reference gene primers. Profiling relied on immunoSEQ multiplex PCR, and the TCRdb table lists in-frame clones only, not all of them. V and J calls and clone size come straight from that table; D and trimming were deduced from the DNA. The sample has about 99,000 clones, less than 90% seen once. The length of the CDR3 is 12 residues. Trimming shortened V by 7 bases and J by 4 bases, and 11 bases separated the two germline ends. CDR1 SGHRS and CDR2 YFSETQ come from the germline V gene. This chain uses TRBV5-1 with TRBJ1-2; D possibly corresponds to TRBD1 (5 bases). Sequenced: peripheral blood. The sequence was obtained from a man aged 70-80 years with active or convalescent COVID-19. The CDR3 nucleotides read TGCGCCAGCGGGGGGGGTAGCTATGGCTACACCTTC. Translation: CASGGGSYGYTF.